This record covers a single TCR beta chain. Its antigen is undetermined. The V gene's germline CDR1 is GTSNPN and CDR2 SVGIG (reference sequence). V was cut by 3 bases and J by 2 bases, with 17 bases left in between. The CDR3 has 15 residues. The data stem from a study of cytomegalovirus exposure and HLA in healthy donors. Study-level points and caveats: The study listed approximately 170 cytomegalovirus-associated TCR beta chains.

Profiled with immunoSEQ multiplex PCR; TCRdb holds only in-frame clones, not every one. The table records some 150,000 clones, around nine tenths of them present only once. The V call is TRBV30, the J call TRBJ2-7, with a weak D call TRBD2 (5 bases). Source material: PBMCs. This sequence was found in a man aged 18-30 years in good health and CMV-seropositive. The CDR3 is CAWREKRILPYEQYF. The CDR3 nucleotides read TGTGCCTGGAGAGAAAAGCGGATCCTCCCCTACGAGCAGTACTTC. The full variable domain, completed using reference TRBV30 and TRBJ2-7, is SQTIHQWPATLVQPVGSPLSLECTVEGTSNPNLYWYRQAAGRGLQLLFYSVGIGQISSEVPQNLSASRPQDRQFILSSKKLLLSDSGFYLCAWREKRILPYEQYFGPGTRLTVT.